What follows are 6 T cell receptor beta chains derived from one specimen sequenced in a study of T cell responses to AZD1222 COVID-19 vaccine. TCRdb keeps only in-frame clones here, not all; method: immunoSEQ multiplex PCR. The data contain 150,000 or so clones, about 89% of them singletons. The material was peripheral blood, obtained on day 0 of AZD1222 vaccination. Receptors originate from an adult in good health.

The chain links TRBV7-9 to TRBJ1-1; D not resolved. Trimming shortened V by 4 bases and J by 0 bases, and 18 bases separated the two germline ends. The CDR3 length is 17 residues. Germline V gene sequence: CDR1 SEHNR, CDR2 FQNEAQ (reference sequence). In DNA form, the CDR3 reads TGTGCCAGCAGCTCAGAAGATGAAGACCTTTTGAACACTGAAGCTTTCTTT. Translating gives CASSSEDEDLLNTEAFF.

J is TRBJ1-2 and V is TRBV7-2; possible D gene TRBD1, 5 bases. This CDR3 contains 18 residues. Germline V gene data show CDR1 as SGHTA and CDR2 as FQGNSA. Trimming stripped 1 base from V and 0 bases from J, with 18 bases between. The CDR3 reads CASSLVLLRGRANYGYTF. As DNA, the CDR3 is TGTGCCAGCAGCTTAGTACTCCTTCGCGGCAGGGCTAACTATGGCTACACCTTC.

This chain connects TRBV5-4 to TRBJ1-2; the D gene is possibly TRBD1 (6 bases). Germline V gives CDR1 SGHNT, CDR2 YYREEE (reference sequence). This CDR3 comprises 14 residues. Between the trimmed V and J ends, which lost 1 base and 10 bases, there was a span of 17 bases. The CDR3 sequence: CASSLPPLDSHYTF. In DNA form, the CDR3 reads TGTGCCAGCAGCTTGCCTCCTCTGGACAGCCACTACACCTTC.

The CDR3 loop is CASSYGGQSSYEQYF. For the CDR3, the DNA is TGTGCCAGCAGTTACGGGGGTCAGAGCTCCTACGAGCAGTACTTC. This sequence joins TRBV6-5 and TRBJ2-7; D may match TRBD1 or TRBD2 (5 bases each). The germline V gene encodes CDR1 MNHEY and CDR2 SVGAGI. Trimming cost V 2 bases and J 0 bases, with 11 bases left between them. This CDR3 has 15 amino acids.

The chain combines TRBV11-2 with TRBJ2-1, with 7 bases that match TRBD2. The germline V gene encodes CDR1 SGHAT and CDR2 FQNNGV. After removal of 5 bases from V and 0 bases from J, the junction contained 10 bases not matched to a gene. CDR3 length: 17 residues. CDR3 sequence reads: CASSGLAGPSSYNEQFF. The CDR3 DNA follows: TGTGCCAGCAGCGGATTAGCGGGCCCCAGCTCCTACAATGAGCAGTTCTTC.

This chain uses TRBV4-1 with TRBJ1-3; D is perhaps TRBD1 (6 bases). Germline V lookup: CDR1 MGHRA, CDR2 YSYEKL. V shed 1 base and J shed 0 bases, with 13 bases lying between them. The CDR3 is 17 amino acids. In DNA form, the CDR3 reads TGCGCCAGCAGCCAAGTTGGCGGACAGAACTCTGGAAACACCATATATTTT. Translated: CASSQVGGQNSGNTIYF.